These 18 T cell receptor beta chains came from one sample sequenced in a study of PD-1 blockade in classical Hodgkin lymphoma. Libraries were prepared by immunoSEQ multiplex PCR; TCRdb keeps only in-frame clonotypes and omits some of them. The sample records 99,000 or so clones, 89% being singletons. The sample's time point: cycle 4 day 1 (C4D1), after less than 7 weeks of nivolumab. Each patient experienced a relapse that followed autologous stem cell transplantation, and brentuximab vedotin exposure varied. The sequencing here drew on peripheral blood mononuclear cells (PBMCs), taken before the fourth cycle of nivolumab. The source is a human donor with classical Hodgkin lymphoma.

The J gene is TRBJ2-3, the V gene TRBV5-1; TRBD2 might be the D (5 bases). Trimming shortened V by 0 bases and J by 0 bases, and 8 bases separated the two germline ends. CDR3 length: 15 residues. Germline assignment: CDR1 SGHRS and CDR2 YFSETQ. The CDR3 DNA reads TGCGCCAGCAGCTTGGGGAGCGGAAGCACAGATACGCAGTATTTT. Translation gives CASSLGSGSTDTQYF.

This chain uses TRBV18 with TRBJ1-5; D may be TRBD1 (5 bases). Trimming took off 3 bases at V and 6 bases at J, with 15 bases between the two ends. The germline CDR1 and CDR2 sequences are KGHSH and LQKENI. This CDR3 region has 15 residues. CDR3 in DNA: TGTGCCAGCTCACCCAGCTGGGGCAGGGTTCAGCCCCAGCATTTT. It translates to CASSPSWGRVQPQHF.

The V call is TRBV10-3, the J call TRBJ2-5; 13 positions agree with TRBD2. Germline V gives CDR1 ENHRY, CDR2 SYGVKD. The trim removed 4 bases at V and 2 bases at J, leaving 4 bases unmatched. This CDR3 contains 16 residues. CDR3 coding DNA: TGTGCCATCAGTGCATCACTAGCGGGAGGGCAAGAGACCCAGTACTTC. Encoded protein: CAISASLAGGQETQYF.

The rearrangement joins TRBV6-1 to TRBJ1-2; tentatively, D is TRBD1 (5 bases). V lost 6 bases and J 6 bases, leaving 14 bases between the germline ends. CDR1 MNHNS and CDR2 SASEGT come from the germline V gene. CDR3 length: 13 amino acids. The CDR3 DNA reads TGTGCCAGCAGGGATACAGGTAGTAATGGCTACACCTTC. Amino acid sequence: CASRDTGSNGYTF.

This rearrangement joins TRBV25-1 to TRBJ2-3; 7 bases fit TRBD2. V lost 5 bases to trimming and J lost 2 bases; unmatched junction nucleotides: 7. In germline, CDR1 is MGHDK, CDR2 SYGVNS. The CDR3 is 15 amino acids. CDR3 in amino acids: CASSSTGTNTDTQYF. CDR3 in DNA: TGTGCCAGCAGTTCGACCGGGACTAACACAGATACGCAGTATTTT.

The gene calls are TRBV15 and TRBJ1-5; 7 nucleotides line up with TRBD1. The CDR3 is made up of 17 amino acids. Looked up from germline, CDR1 is LNHNV and CDR2 is YYDKDF (reference sequence). V lost 5 bases, J lost 4 bases, and 14 bases stayed unmatched. The chain's CDR3 is CATSRPGRGQDNQPQHF. The CDR3 DNA reads as TGTGCCACCAGCCGACCCGGTAGAGGACAGGATAATCAGCCCCAGCATTTT.

V and J are TRBV6-6 and TRBJ2-3; 9 bases match TRBD1. The CDR3 contains 15 residues. Germline CDR1 MNHNY, CDR2 SVGAGI (reference sequence). V was pared by 0 bases and J by 6 bases, with 4 bases of the junction left unmatched. CDR3 nucleotide sequence: TGTGCCAGCAGTTACTCGGGACAGGGAGCGGATACGCAGTATTTT. This encodes CASSYSGQGADTQYF.

The chain recombines TRBV4-1 with TRBJ1-1, with D tentatively TRBD1 (5 bases). Per germline, CDR1 MGHRA and CDR2 YSYEKL. Trimming pared 4 bases from V and 5 bases from J, leaving 14 bases between. This CDR3 has 14 residues. The CDR3 loop is CASSRMGGGTEAFF. CDR3 nucleotides: TGCGCCAGCAGCCGAATGGGGGGAGGGACTGAAGCTTTCTTT.

This clone occurred once. This chain links TRBV29-1 with TRBJ1-2; the D is unclear. Germline CDR1 is SQVTM and CDR2 is ANQGSEA. CDR3 size: 13 residues. V dropped 0 bases and J dropped 6 bases, with 11 bases sitting between them. The DNA of the CDR3 is TGCAGCGTTGAAGATGCGGTAGGGAATGGCTACACCTTC. Translation: CSVEDAVGNGYTF.

V is TRBV11-3 and J is TRBJ2-3; 7 bases agree with TRBD2. This CDR3 is 17 amino acids long. J was trimmed by 0 bases and V by 5 bases; bases with no gene match: 11. Per the germline V gene, CDR1 is SGHNT and CDR2 is YENEEA. The CDR3 here is CASSDSLAAASTDTQYF. CDR3 nucleotide sequence: TGTGCCAGCAGCGACTCTCTAGCGGCCGCAAGCACAGATACGCAGTATTTT.

The rearrangement links TRBV5-1 to TRBJ1-3; no firm D call. This CDR3 comprises 14 residues. V was trimmed by 4 bases and J by 3 bases, leaving 11 bases between them. CDR1 is SGHRS, CDR2 YFSETQ, per germline. The CDR3 spells CASSRAGSGNTIYF. CDR3 nucleotide sequence: TGCGCCAGCAGCCGGGCGGGAAGTGGAAACACCATATATTTT. The full variable domain, rest sourced from reference TRBV5-1 and TRBJ1-3, is KAGVTQTPRYLIKTRGQQVTLSCSPISGHRSVSWYQQTPGQGLQFLFEYFSETQRNKGNFPGRFSGRQFSNSRSEMNVSTLELGDSALYLCASSRAGSGNTIYFGEGSWLTVV.

The chain joins TRBV30 to TRBJ1-1, with a tentative D call TRBD1 (5 bases). This CDR3 comprises 13 residues. Germline V CDR1 and CDR2: GTSNPN, SVGIG (reference sequence). Trimming took off 0 bases at V and 4 bases at J, with 9 bases between the two ends. The CDR3 loop is CAWSVGVATEAFF. CDR3 DNA: TGTGCCTGGAGTGTAGGGGTGGCCACTGAAGCTTTCTTT.

V and J are TRBV4-2 and TRBJ2-7, with a possible D match to TRBD1 (6 bases). Germline loops: CDR1 LGHNA, CDR2 YNFKEQ. Trimming took 0 bases from V and 8 from J, leaving 17 bases between them. CDR3 size: 15 residues. In DNA form, the CDR3 reads TGTGCCAGCAGCCAAGAATCATCCGGGACAACAAAGCAGTACTTC. Translated, it gives CASSQESSGTTKQYF.

CDR3 amino acids: CATSRGLQGLSSYNEQFF. CDR3 bases: TGTGCCACCAGCAGAGGGTTGCAGGGCCTGAGCTCCTACAATGAGCAGTTCTTC. V usage is TRBV15 and J usage is TRBJ2-1, with a weak D call TRBD1 (5 bases). The germline V gene has CDR1 LNHNV and CDR2 YYDKDF (reference sequence). Trimming stripped 1 base from V and 0 bases from J, with 16 bases between. The CDR3 extends over 18 amino acids.

The chain combines TRBV9 with TRBJ2-3, with 13 bases that match TRBD2. Trimming cost V 4 bases and J 5 bases; bases outside gene matches: 10. Germline V lookup: CDR1 SGDLS, CDR2 YYNGEE. CDR3 length equals 17 residues. Here the CDR3 DNA reads TGTGCCAGCAGCATATGGGGACTAGCGGGATCGGGAGATACGCAGTATTTT. Translated, it gives CASSIWGLAGSGDTQYF.

This clone was recorded a few times. V and J are TRBV21-1 and TRBJ2-2; the table assigns TRBD2, which was not confirmed against the DNA. TRBV21-1 is a pseudogene. The CDR3 is 11 residues long. This CDR3 reads CASSRSRELFF. The CDR3 nucleotides are TGTGCCAGCAGTCGGAGCAGGGAGCTGTTTTTT.

This sequence joins TRBV6-5 and TRBJ1-1; 8 bases line up with TRBD1. V lost 2 bases and J lost 5; bases outside the gene matches: 4. The V gene's germline CDR1 is MNHEY and CDR2 SVGAGI. This CDR3 spans 14 amino acids. The CDR3 DNA reads TGTGCCAGCAGTTACCGGACAGGGCAAACTGAAGCTTTCTTT. Its translation is CASSYRTGQTEAFF.

CDR3 coding DNA: TGTGCCAGCAGCTTAGGCGGGACTAGTACGGGGAATGAGCAGTTCTTC. Translation gives CASSLGGTSTGNEQFF. The chain couples TRBV7-8 to TRBJ2-1; the match to TRBD2 covers 8 bases. The CDR3 has 16 amino acids. Germline V gene lookup returns CDR1 SGHVS and CDR2 FQNEAQ. The V segment lost 1 base and the J segment 7 bases; nucleotides outside the gene matches: 9.